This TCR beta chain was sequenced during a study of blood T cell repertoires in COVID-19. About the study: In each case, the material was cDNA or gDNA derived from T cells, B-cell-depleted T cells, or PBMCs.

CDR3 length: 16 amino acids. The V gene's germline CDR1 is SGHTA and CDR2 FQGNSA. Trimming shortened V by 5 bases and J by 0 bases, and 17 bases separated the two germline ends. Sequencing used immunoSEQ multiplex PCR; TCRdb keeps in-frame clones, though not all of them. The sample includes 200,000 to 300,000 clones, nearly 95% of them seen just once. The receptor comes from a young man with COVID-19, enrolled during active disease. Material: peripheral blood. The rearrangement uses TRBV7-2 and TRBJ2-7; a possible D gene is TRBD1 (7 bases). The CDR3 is CASSILAGTDSYEQYF. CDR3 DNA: TGTGCCAGCAGCATACTAGCCGGGACAGACTCCTACGAGCAGTACTTC.